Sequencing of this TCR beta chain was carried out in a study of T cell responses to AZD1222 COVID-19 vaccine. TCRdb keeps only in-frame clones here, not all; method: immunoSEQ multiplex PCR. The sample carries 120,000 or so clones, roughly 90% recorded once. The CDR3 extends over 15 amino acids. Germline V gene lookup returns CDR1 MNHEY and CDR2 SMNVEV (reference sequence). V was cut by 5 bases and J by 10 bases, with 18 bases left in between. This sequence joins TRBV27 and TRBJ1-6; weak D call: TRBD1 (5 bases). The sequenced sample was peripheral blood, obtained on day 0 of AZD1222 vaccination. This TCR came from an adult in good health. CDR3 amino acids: CASSPKGLLGSPLHF. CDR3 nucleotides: TGTGCCAGCAGTCCCAAGGGACTATTAGGCTCACCCCTCCACTTT.